The 27 T cell receptor beta chains below were found in one sample sequenced in a study of brain metastases from non-small cell lung cancer. Only in-frame clones appear in the TCRdb table, and some are missing; sequencing was by immunoSEQ multiplex PCR. The table includes approximately 2,500 clones, approximately 84% detected once. The sample consisted of tissue from a brain metastasis. Receptors were obtained from a donor at least 40 years old with non-small cell lung cancer.

This clone was recorded only once. An end of the junction does not agree with germline; a read error may underlie this. The chain employs TRBV25-1 and TRBJ2-5; 7 bases align to TRBD2. This CDR3 region has 15 residues. Per germline, CDR1 MGHDK and CDR2 SYGVNS. CDR3 sequence (DNA): TGTGCCAGCAGTGTAGCGGGCGCTATTAGGGAGATCCAGTACTTC. It encodes CASSVAGAIREIQYF.

The J gene is TRBJ2-1, the V gene TRBV29-1, with no clear D. Trimming cost V 3 bases and J 10 bases, with 16 bases left between them. CDR1 SQVTM and CDR2 ANQGSEA come from the germline V gene. The CDR3 totals 13 residues. The CDR3 region has the DNA TGCAGCGTTGACGCACCCCTACTGGACGAGCAGTTCTTC. As protein: CSVDAPLLDEQFF.

The chain couples TRBV7-8 to TRBJ1-1; TRBD1 matches at 8 bases. There are 14 residues in the CDR3. After removal of 3 bases from V and 4 bases from J, the junction contained 4 bases not matched to a gene. Germline V CDR1 and CDR2: SGHVS, FQNEAQ. DNA of the CDR3: TGTGCCAGCAGCTTTAACAGGGGGGGCACTGAAGCTTTCTTT. It encodes CASSFNRGGTEAFF.

This sequence joins TRBV30 and TRBJ2-3; either TRBD1 or TRBD2 may supply D (5 bases each). V was pared by 0 bases and J by 0 bases, with 7 bases between. Germline V lookup: CDR1 GTSNPN, CDR2 SVGIG (reference sequence). The CDR3 is 14 amino acids. CDR3 DNA: TGTGCCTGGAGTGTTTGGGGGAGCACAGATACGCAGTATTTT. Protein: CAWSVWGSTDTQYF.

The chain uses TRBV10-3 and TRBJ1-2, with a weak D call TRBD1 (5 bases). The V end was cut by 4 bases, the J end by 3 bases, with 9 bases between. The CDR3 has 13 residues. The V gene's germline CDR1 is ENHRY and CDR2 SYGVKD. CDR3 amino acids: CAISGDGDYGYTF. The CDR3, as DNA: TGTGCCATCAGTGGGGACGGAGACTATGGCTACACCTTC.

This clone is judged large. The chain is built from TRBV10-2 and TRBJ1-5; no clear D. V was pared by 3 bases and J by 1 base, with 1 base between. The CDR3 length is 12 residues. CDR1 and CDR2 from the germline V gene are WSHSY and SAAADI. The CDR3 is CASSDSNQPQHF. DNA for the CDR3: TGCGCCAGCAGTGACAGCAATCAGCCCCAGCATTTT.

The chain combines TRBV10-3 with TRBJ2-1; perhaps TRBD2 as D (6 bases). Trimming pared 6 bases from V and 5 bases from J, leaving 11 bases between. The CDR3 extends over 13 amino acids. Germline CDR1 is ENHRY and CDR2 is SYGVKD. The CDR3 DNA follows: TGTGCCATCAGCGGGAGAGTGGACAATGAGCAGTTCTTC. Translating it yields CAISGRVDNEQFF.

This chain connects TRBV24-1 to TRBJ2-7, with no clear D. This CDR3 spans 13 amino acids. V was clipped by 4 bases and J by 2 bases, with 8 bases between them. Per germline, CDR1 KGHDR and CDR2 SFDVKD. CDR3 protein: CATSDDVTYEQYF. As DNA, the CDR3 is TGTGCCACCAGTGACGACGTTACCTACGAGCAGTACTTC.

In regard to this clone: The junction does not match germline at one end; this may be a read error. This chain uses TRBV29-1 with TRBJ2-2; a weak D match, TRBD1 (6 bases). This CDR3 contains 14 residues. Germline CDR1 SQVTM, CDR2 ANQGSEA. CDR3 nucleotide sequence: TGCAGCGTTCTTCAGGGGATGGGCACCGGGGAACTGTTTTTT. This gives the protein CSVLQGMGTGELFF.

On this clone itself: Relative to the germline gene, one junction end is altered; a read error may explain this. The chain links TRBV7-3 to TRBJ2-5, with D possibly matching TRBD2 (5 bases). The CDR3 consists of 15 residues. Germline assignment: CDR1 SGHTA and CDR2 FQGTGA. The CDR3 DNA reads as TGTGCCAGCAGCGTAACTCGGACTCCATTCGAGACCCAGTACTTC. Its translation: CASSVTRTPFETQYF. Filled out from reference TRBV7-3 and TRBJ2-5, the complete variable domain reads GAGVSQTPSNKVTEKGKYVELRCDPISGHTALYWYRQSLGQGPEFLIYFQGTGAADDSGLPNDRFFAVRPEGSVSTLKIQRTERGDSAVYLCASSVTRTPFETQYFGPGTRLLVL.

This rearrangement joins TRBV19 to TRBJ2-1; D is possibly TRBD2 (5 bases). Germline CDR1 is LNHDA and CDR2 is SQIVND (reference sequence). V shed 1 base and J shed 5 bases, with 9 bases lying between them. The CDR3 is 14 amino acids. The CDR3 DNA reads TGTGCCAGTAGTATAGGGAGAGGGAACAATGAGCAGTTCTTC. It encodes CASSIGRGNNEQFF.

V and J are TRBV4-2 and TRBJ2-1, with D maybe TRBD2 (6 bases). CDR1 and CDR2 from the germline V gene are LGHNA and YNFKEQ. This CDR3 region has 12 residues. V was pared by 0 bases and J by 15 bases, with 12 bases between. In DNA form, the CDR3 reads TGTGCCAGCAGCCAAGACTCGGGGGTGCGGTTCTTC. Protein sequence: CASSQDSGVRFF.

V usage is TRBV7-8 and J usage is TRBJ2-5; D might be TRBD1 (6 bases). This CDR3 spans 15 amino acids. Trimming pared 6 bases from V and 5 bases from J, leaving 19 bases between. The germline V gene encodes CDR1 SGHVS and CDR2 FQNEAQ. The CDR3 region is CASSPGVEFRETQYF. DNA of the CDR3: TGTGCCAGCAGTCCAGGGGTGGAATTTCGGGAGACCCAGTACTTC.

On this clone itself: The junction departs from the called germline gene at one end, perhaps through a read error. This chain joins TRBV29-1 and TRBJ1-3; weak D call: TRBD1 (5 bases). CDR1 and CDR2 (germline): SQVTM, ANQGSEA. The CDR3 covers 13 residues. CDR3 residues: CSVRTTSRNTIYF. Here the CDR3 DNA reads TGCAGCGTTAGGACAACCTCTAGAAACACCATATATTTT.

The V call is TRBV7-2, the J call TRBJ1-1; no clear D. The germline V and J ends were trimmed by 7 bases and 10 bases, with 16 bases remaining between them. The CDR3 is made up of 12 amino acids. CDR1 and CDR2 from the germline V gene are SGHTA and FQGNSA. The CDR3 DNA reads as TGTGCCAGCACCGTACGGGTAGAGTCAGCTTTCTTT. This sequence encodes CASTVRVESAFF.

J is TRBJ1-1 and V is TRBV10-3, with no clear D. CDR1 ENHRY and CDR2 SYGVKD come from the germline V gene. The germline V and J ends were trimmed by 10 bases and 1 base, with 13 bases remaining between them. The CDR3 contains 13 residues. Written as DNA, the CDR3 is TGTGCCACACTGGACTTCTCGAACACTGAAGCTTTCTTT. Translated: CATLDFSNTEAFF.

This chain uses TRBV5-4 with TRBJ2-3, with 8 positions matching TRBD1. Trimming cost V 4 bases and J 1 base; bases outside gene matches: 5. The CDR3 contains 15 residues. CDR1 SGHNT and CDR2 YYREEE come from the germline V gene (reference sequence). The CDR3: CASSPGTGRTDTQYF. For the CDR3, the DNA is TGTGCCAGCAGCCCCGGGACAGGCCGCACAGATACGCAGTATTTT.

The chain combines TRBV4-2 with TRBJ2-5; no firm D call. Trimming removed 3 bases at V and 3 bases at J, with 20 bases between. The CDR3 covers 17 residues. Looked up from germline, CDR1 is LGHNA and CDR2 is YNFKEQ. The CDR3 DNA follows: TGTGCCAGCAGCCAGGGATCTATGACCTCGCATAAAGAGACCCAGTACTTC. It yields the protein CASSQGSMTSHKETQYF.

The CDR3 region is CASSTNTGQDSYEQYF. The DNA of the CDR3 is TGTGCCAGCAGCACAAATACAGGTCAAGATTCCTACGAGCAGTACTTC. The V and J genes are TRBV5-4 and TRBJ2-7, with D perhaps matching TRBD1 (5 bases). The CDR3 runs to 16 residues. Trimming pared 4 bases from V and 1 base from J, leaving 18 bases between. The germline CDR1 and CDR2 sequences are SGHNT and YYREEE (reference sequence).

The J gene is TRBJ1-4, the V gene TRBV27; the D is unclear. The CDR3 is 15 amino acids. The germline gives CDR1 MNHEY, CDR2 SMNVEV (reference sequence). The germline V and J ends were trimmed by 6 bases and 0 bases, with 11 bases remaining between them. CDR3 amino acids: CASRTMRATNEKLFF. Here the CDR3 DNA reads TGTGCCAGCAGAACTATGAGGGCAACTAATGAAAAACTGTTTTTT.

CDR3 nucleotide sequence: TGTGCCAGCAGGTCACGGACAGGGGATGGCTACACCTTC. Its translation: CASRSRTGDGYTF. The chain has TRBV6-5 and TRBJ1-2; 9 nucleotides line up with TRBD1. From germline, CDR1 is MNHEY and CDR2 SVGAGI. With 6 bases clipped from V and 6 bases from J, the junction kept 5 bases outside the gene matches. CDR3 length equals 13 residues.

The chain links TRBV19 to TRBJ1-1, with D maybe TRBD1 (6 bases). This CDR3 has 13 residues. Germline V CDR1 and CDR2: LNHDA, SQIVND (reference sequence). V dropped 7 bases and J dropped 7 bases, with 16 bases sitting between them. The CDR3 loop is CASNLQGRGEAFF. The CDR3 region has the DNA TGTGCCAGTAATCTACAGGGAAGGGGTGAAGCTTTCTTT.

The chain has TRBV5-4 and TRBJ1-4, with a weak D call TRBD1 (5 bases). CDR1 is SGHNT, CDR2 YYREEE, per germline (reference sequence). The CDR3 has 17 residues. Trimming left V 1 base short and J 5 bases short, with 18 bases between. The CDR3 reads CASSLIDGGSENEKLFF. CDR3 DNA sequence: TGTGCCAGCAGCTTGATAGACGGGGGGAGTGAAAATGAAAAACTGTTTTTT.

As regards this clone: The junction departs from germline at one end; a sequencing error may be responsible. CDR3 sequence: CVSSAGQGGTEAFF. The CDR3 nucleotides read TGTGTCAGCAGCGCAGGCCAGGGGGGCACTGAAGCTTTCTTT. V usage is TRBV9 and J usage is TRBJ1-1; 7 bases line up with TRBD1. The CDR3 has 14 residues. The germline gives CDR1 SGDLS, CDR2 YYNGEE.

To note about this clone: Other DNA sequences within the sample encode an identical CDR3. The gene calls are TRBV6-1 and TRBJ1-2; D gene unclear. The V end was cut by 1 base, the J end by 5 bases, with 5 bases between. This CDR3 has 12 residues. Germline CDR1 MNHNS, CDR2 SASEGT. The DNA for the CDR3 is TGTGCCAGCAGTGAAGTCCCATATGGCTACACCTTC. It codes for CASSEVPYGYTF.

The rearrangement joins TRBV7-2 to TRBJ1-2; the D is unclear. This CDR3 has 12 residues. Per the germline V gene, CDR1 is SGHTA and CDR2 is FQGNSA. The V end lost 5 bases, the J end lost 4 bases, and 8 bases lay between the germline ends. The CDR3 spells CASSLGLYGYTF. DNA for the CDR3: TGTGCCAGCAGCCTCGGACTCTATGGCTACACCTTC. The entire variable domain, with the rest obtained from reference TRBV7-2 and TRBJ1-2, is as follows: GAGVSQSPSNKVTEKGKDVELRCDPISGHTALYWYRQSLGQGLEFLIYFQGNSAPDKSGLPSDRFSAERTGGSVSTLTIQRTQQEDSAVYLCASSLGLYGYTFGSGTRLTVV.

The chain carries TRBV4-3 and TRBJ2-3, with D uncertain. Trimming stripped 0 bases from V and 2 bases from J, with 12 bases between. There are 16 residues in the CDR3. The germline gives CDR1 LGHNA, CDR2 YSLEER. CDR3 nucleotide sequence: TGCGCCAGCAGCCAAGACTCCCCGCCTTACACAGATACGCAGTATTTT. It codes for CASSQDSPPYTDTQYF.